The text below deals with one T cell receptor beta chain. What it recognizes is unknown. The CDR3 totals 13 residues. Looked up from germline, CDR1 is GTSNPN and CDR2 is SVGIG (reference sequence). The V gene lost 3 bases and the J gene lost 8 bases, with 11 bases spanning the gap. PCR primers comprised 60 Vbeta and 13 Jbeta primers. The method was immunoSEQ multiplex PCR; TCRdb's version includes in-frame clones alone and lacks a portion of them. The table has approximately 150,000 clones, 70% to 80% seen once. This record comes from a study of cytomegalovirus exposure and HLA in healthy donors. General study results and limits: Within a later analysis, the majority of CMV-associated TCR beta chains appeared HLA-restricted. A few CMV-associated chains proved CMV antigen-specific in vitro.

This receptor was taken from a man aged 50 or older in good health and CMV-seropositive. The chain employs TRBV30 and TRBJ1-6; no firm D call. Material for sequencing was PBMCs. CDR3 amino acids: CAWRVRGDSPLHF. CDR3 in DNA: TGTGCCTGGAGAGTCCGGGGTGATTCACCCCTCCACTTT.